The next 12 T cell receptor beta chains were all read from a single sample in a study of cytomegalovirus exposure and HLA in healthy donors. TCRdb keeps only in-frame clones here, not all; method: immunoSEQ multiplex PCR. The sample has over 85,000 clones; approximately 89% are singletons. The sequenced sample was PBMCs. These receptors all come from a woman aged 18-29 years in good health and CMV-seronegative.

V and J are TRBV6-5 and TRBJ2-5; 8 positions match TRBD2. The length of the CDR3 is 14 residues. The ends lost 4 bases at V and 6 bases at J; junction bases unmatched: 7. CDR1 and CDR2 from the germline V gene are MNHEY and SVGAGI. CDR3 residues: CASSSRTSMKTQYF. The CDR3 DNA reads TGTGCCAGCAGTTCTAGGACTAGCATGAAGACCCAGTACTTC.

This clone was seen a single time. This rearrangement joins TRBV6-5 to TRBJ1-1, with a tentative D call TRBD1 (5 bases). V was trimmed by 5 bases and J by 10 bases, leaving 17 bases between them. The CDR3 consists of 13 residues. CDR1 and CDR2 from the germline V gene are MNHEY and SVGAGI. CDR3 in amino acids: CASSHGTAGGAFF. DNA of the CDR3: TGTGCCAGCAGTCACGGGACCGCCGGGGGAGCTTTCTTT.

This chain uses TRBV28 with TRBJ2-5; D is perhaps TRBD1 (5 bases). The length of the CDR3 is 14 residues. The V and J ends lost 6 bases and 2 bases respectively, with 13 bases between them. Germline lookup yields CDR1 MDHEN and CDR2 SYDVKM. The CDR3: CASRSTGIQETQYF. The DNA of the CDR3 is TGTGCCAGCAGATCTACAGGAATACAAGAGACCCAGTACTTC.

In this sample, this clone turned up once. This sample also contains other DNA sequences that code for the same CDR3. V is TRBV7-2 and J is TRBJ2-1, with unresolved D. CDR3 length equals 12 residues. The ends were cut back, 5 bases at V and 4 bases at J, with 6 bases in the middle. The V gene's germline CDR1 is SGHTA and CDR2 FQGNSA. The CDR3 sequence is CASSPRYNEQFF. As DNA, the CDR3 is TGTGCCAGCAGCCCTCGTTACAATGAGCAGTTCTTC.

With respect to this clone: One end of the junction is discordant with germline, which a read error may explain. The chain has TRBV7-7 and TRBJ2-7, with D possibly TRBD1 on 5 matching bases. The CDR3 is 15 amino acids. CDR1 is SSHAT and CDR2 is FNYEAQ in the germline V gene (reference sequence). CDR3 protein: CASSLARGGMYEQYF. The CDR3 bases are TGTGCTAGCAGCTTAGCAAGGGGTGGGATGTACGAGCAGTACTTC.

The chain carries TRBV6-4 and TRBJ1-2; TRBD1 matches at 7 bases. Trimming removed 6 bases from V and 2 bases from J; junction bases left unmatched: 3. CDR3 length equals 13 residues. CDR1 MRHNA and CDR2 SNTAGT come from the germline V gene. CDR3 sequence: CASSPGQNYGYTF. The CDR3 DNA sequence: TGTGCCAGCAGCCCGGGACAGAACTATGGCTACACCTTC.

V is TRBV7-2 and J is TRBJ2-3; D is perhaps TRBD2 (6 bases). CDR3 length: 18 residues. Germline V gene data show CDR1 as SGHTA and CDR2 as FQGNSA. The V end lost 2 bases, the J end lost 1 base, and 19 bases lay between the germline ends. CDR3 in amino acids: CASSLPLHASVGTDTQYF. The DNA for the CDR3 is TGTGCCAGCAGCTTACCGCTCCACGCTAGCGTGGGCACAGATACGCAGTATTTT.

The chain is built from TRBV9 and TRBJ2-1, with no clear D. V was trimmed by 0 bases and J by 6 bases, leaving 7 bases between them. CDR1 and CDR2 (germline): SGDLS, YYNGEE. CDR3 length equals 13 residues. This chain's CDR3 is CASSVASSNEQFF. CDR3 nucleotide sequence: TGTGCCAGCAGCGTAGCTAGTTCCAATGAGCAGTTCTTC.

This chain uses TRBV28 with TRBJ1-2; D not certain. Trimming left V 6 bases short and J 4 bases short, with 12 bases between. Germline loops: CDR1 MDHEN, CDR2 SYDVKM. The CDR3 loop spans 13 amino acids. CDR3 nucleotides: TGTGCCAGCAGGAGGGAGGGTAGCTATGGCTACACCTTC. Amino acids: CASRREGSYGYTF.

CDR3 loop: CASSSSREFGNSPLHF. CDR3 DNA sequence: TGTGCCAGCAGTTCATCCAGGGAATTTGGTAATTCACCCCTCCACTTT. The V gene is TRBV2, the J gene TRBJ1-6, with D perhaps TRBD1 (5 bases). CDR3 length: 16 residues. The V gene lost 5 bases and the J gene lost 6 bases, with 17 bases spanning the gap. Germline assignment: CDR1 SNHLY and CDR2 FYNNEI.

There are a few counts of this clone. This chain joins TRBV11-2 and TRBJ1-4; D gene ambiguous. CDR1 is SGHAT and CDR2 is FQNNGV in the germline V gene. There are 13 residues in the CDR3. V was pared by 4 bases and J by 7 bases, with 10 bases between. CDR3 in amino acids: CASSYSPGEKLFF. The CDR3 DNA is TGTGCCAGCAGCTACTCTCCGGGTGAAAAACTGTTTTTT.

The CDR3 DNA reads TGTGCCAGCAGTTTCGCGGCCAGCCAAGAGACCCAGTACTTC. It codes for CASSFAASQETQYF. This sequence joins TRBV28 and TRBJ2-5; no definite D call. The ends were cut back, 3 bases at V and 1 base at J, with 9 bases in the middle. The CDR3 runs to 14 residues. Germline loops: CDR1 MDHEN, CDR2 SYDVKM.